This T cell receptor beta chain was documented in a study of metastatic and nonmetastatic thyroid tumors. No patient had received any treatment before thyroid surgery. This clone was found many times. Using MiXCR, TCRdb re-called clones from the PCR reads. The sample includes about 14,000 clones, 20% to 30% of them seen just once. The J segment lost 4 bases and the V segment lost 6 bases, leaving 4 bases of the junction unmatched. CDR1 WNHNN and CDR2 SYGVQD come from the germline V gene (reference sequence). The CDR3 covers 13 residues. The clonotype comes from a female donor with papillary thyroid cancer or a benign thyroid nodule (not recorded which). Some clones in this sample may be carry-over from other donors' samples. Source material: tumor tissue. The V and J genes are TRBV10-1 and TRBJ2-5; 8 bases line up with TRBD2. The CDR3, as DNA: TGCGCCAGCAGCTTCGCGGGAGGAGAGACCCAGTACTTC. Amino acids: CASSFAGGETQYF.